The TCR beta chain described here comes from a study of blood T cell repertoires in COVID-19. Generated by immunoSEQ multiplex PCR, the TCRdb table keeps only in-frame clones and is missing some. The profile shows more than 250,000 clones, approximately 86% of them singletons. Germline V gene sequence: CDR1 SQVTM, CDR2 ANQGSEA. The CDR3 spans 13 residues. The J segment lost 0 bases and the V segment lost 8 bases, leaving 4 bases of the junction unmatched. The sequenced material came from peripheral blood. This chain connects TRBV29-1 to TRBJ2-7, with 10 bases that match TRBD2. This receptor was taken from a human donor in a cohort sampled during active COVID-19. The CDR3 spells CSLGTSDSYEQYF. In nucleotides, the CDR3 is TGCAGCCTCGGGACTAGCGACTCCTACGAGCAGTACTTC.